This T cell receptor (beta chain) emerged from a study of shared clonotypes between healthy human individuals (dated by TCRdb to the early 2020s). Turning to the overall study: Three men and a couple of women, aged 18 to 49 years, made up the cohort. For each donor, CD4 naive and CD4 memory were each given three plates, CD8 naive was given two plates, and CD8 memory was given one plate. To estimate repertoire size and how much clonotypes are shared between individuals, the study performed deep sequencing of blood TCR repertoires from a few healthy adults. Libraries were prepared and TCR repertoires were sequenced by different laboratories using diverse techniques, in order to increase sequencing depth and limit assay-specific biases. Between about 0.94 and 8.9 billion PBMCs per donor were obtained by leukapheresis. Paper-wide results and their limitations: Compared with non-shared clonotypes, the clonotypes found in all four sorted-subset donors had higher generation probabilities. Pairwise subsampling indicated that sequencing depth was expected to affect the degree of clonotype sharing among donors. Sampling was restricted to blood, and TCR repertoires in tissue are likely to differ from TCR repertoires in blood. Across several donors, 5% to 6% of naive CD4, roughly 3.4% of naive CD8, around 2.1% of memory CD4, and under 0.45% of memory CD8 clonotypes were shared. Even with the large sequencing depth, rarefaction of the sorted-subset datasets indicated that sequencing was incomplete. Naive subsets generally had larger estimated clonotype richness than memory subsets. Because the study included only a small number of donors, the genetic and exposure-history diversity represented was limited.

Using the deep immunoSEQ assay, TCR CDR3 regions were amplified from genomic DNA by multiplex PCR. For each cell subset, the extracted genomic DNA was distributed evenly across all wells of several immunoSEQ 96-well plates, and each plate served as one replicate. For sorted subsets, roughly 0.2 ug genomic DNA, equal to some 30,000 T cell genomes, was loaded into each replicate PCR. Purified libraries were measured with a Qubit 3.0 fluorometer, size-checked on a Bioanalyzer 2100, and measured again with the KAPA Library Quantification kit. Every immunoSEQ 96-well plate was sequenced on a dedicated single-read 150-cycle Illumina NextSeq 550 flow cell. Turning to the authors' computational methods: Because the immunoSEQ output held only junctional sequences and lacked quality scores, the filtering could not match the filtering applied to full-length reads. To assign V/J genes and CDR3, sequences were annotated using PyIR, a Python wrapper for IgBLAST v1.9, with IMGT germline references. Reads were filtered out if the reads had weak V/J assignments (E-value above 1e-6), no CDR3, stop codons, out-of-frame junctions, or ambiguous translated residues. V3J clonotypes were defined by identical inferred V gene, J gene, and CDR3 amino acid sequence. Percentage overlap between repertoires was calculated by dividing the number of shared unique clonotypes by the size of the smaller repertoire. Richness of each repertoire was evaluated using RTK rarefaction, the Chao1 estimator, and Recon v2.1 estimates of unobserved clonotypes. OLGA was used to compute generation probabilities for all TCRbeta clonotypes that the gDNA method yielded from several donors. The clones in this table, taken by TCRdb from immuneACCESS, are in-frame only. Not every clone is retained; where verified, under half of the shortfall comes from an unresolved V gene, and the cause of the rest is unknown. The V and J calls and clone size are taken from that table; D and trimming were inferred from the DNA. The sample contains around 2,000,000 clones, 90% to 95% of them found a single time. Of the sample, 0.13% falls within the top ten clones.

At the junction V is shortened by 3 bases and J by 2 bases; bases outside the gene matches: 6. According to the germline V gene, CDR1 reads SGDLS and CDR2 reads YYNGEE. The CDR3, from cysteine to phenylalanine, totals 15 residues. The only DNA kept is the CDR3, 45 bases in frame from the first base. The donors were healthy, HIV-negative adults who had no recently reported acute infections or vaccinations. Only Caucasian adults living in Nashville, Tennessee, USA were represented among the donors. Magnetic negative selection was used to enrich CD4+ T cells, after which naive cells were positively selected on CD45RA and the negative fraction became the memory subset. After blood collection by leukapheresis, PBMCs were isolated using Ficoll-Histopaque density gradient centrifugation and then cryopreserved in the vapor phase of liquid nitrogen. Analytical flow cytometry was used to check the purity and quantity of every magnetically sorted T cell population. From each sorted fraction, genomic DNA was isolated and quantified by UV absorbance on a Nanodrop 2000c.

Comment on this clone: It has no known antigen specificity. One base away there is no much larger clone; base qualities are not given.

The sequencing sample was made of naive CD4+ T cells sorted from blood. The sample's cell subset or site label, decoded: CD45RA+ positively selected. The V and J genes are TRBV9 and TRBJ1-1; TRBD1 aligns with 8 central bases. The source is a man between 18 and 29 years old in good health. The CDR3 region has the sequence CASSGGQDRNTEAFF. Here is the DNA: TGTGCCAGCAGCGGGGGACAGGACCGAAACACTGAAGCTTTCTTT. Where the CDR3 stops, the reference TRBV9 and TRBJ1-1 genes take over; the full variable domain is DSGVTQTPKHLITATGQRVTLRCSPRSGDLSVYWYQQSLDQGLQFLIQYYNGEERAKGNILERFSAQQFPDLHSELNLSSLELGDSALYFCASSGGQDRNTEAFFGQGTRLTVV.